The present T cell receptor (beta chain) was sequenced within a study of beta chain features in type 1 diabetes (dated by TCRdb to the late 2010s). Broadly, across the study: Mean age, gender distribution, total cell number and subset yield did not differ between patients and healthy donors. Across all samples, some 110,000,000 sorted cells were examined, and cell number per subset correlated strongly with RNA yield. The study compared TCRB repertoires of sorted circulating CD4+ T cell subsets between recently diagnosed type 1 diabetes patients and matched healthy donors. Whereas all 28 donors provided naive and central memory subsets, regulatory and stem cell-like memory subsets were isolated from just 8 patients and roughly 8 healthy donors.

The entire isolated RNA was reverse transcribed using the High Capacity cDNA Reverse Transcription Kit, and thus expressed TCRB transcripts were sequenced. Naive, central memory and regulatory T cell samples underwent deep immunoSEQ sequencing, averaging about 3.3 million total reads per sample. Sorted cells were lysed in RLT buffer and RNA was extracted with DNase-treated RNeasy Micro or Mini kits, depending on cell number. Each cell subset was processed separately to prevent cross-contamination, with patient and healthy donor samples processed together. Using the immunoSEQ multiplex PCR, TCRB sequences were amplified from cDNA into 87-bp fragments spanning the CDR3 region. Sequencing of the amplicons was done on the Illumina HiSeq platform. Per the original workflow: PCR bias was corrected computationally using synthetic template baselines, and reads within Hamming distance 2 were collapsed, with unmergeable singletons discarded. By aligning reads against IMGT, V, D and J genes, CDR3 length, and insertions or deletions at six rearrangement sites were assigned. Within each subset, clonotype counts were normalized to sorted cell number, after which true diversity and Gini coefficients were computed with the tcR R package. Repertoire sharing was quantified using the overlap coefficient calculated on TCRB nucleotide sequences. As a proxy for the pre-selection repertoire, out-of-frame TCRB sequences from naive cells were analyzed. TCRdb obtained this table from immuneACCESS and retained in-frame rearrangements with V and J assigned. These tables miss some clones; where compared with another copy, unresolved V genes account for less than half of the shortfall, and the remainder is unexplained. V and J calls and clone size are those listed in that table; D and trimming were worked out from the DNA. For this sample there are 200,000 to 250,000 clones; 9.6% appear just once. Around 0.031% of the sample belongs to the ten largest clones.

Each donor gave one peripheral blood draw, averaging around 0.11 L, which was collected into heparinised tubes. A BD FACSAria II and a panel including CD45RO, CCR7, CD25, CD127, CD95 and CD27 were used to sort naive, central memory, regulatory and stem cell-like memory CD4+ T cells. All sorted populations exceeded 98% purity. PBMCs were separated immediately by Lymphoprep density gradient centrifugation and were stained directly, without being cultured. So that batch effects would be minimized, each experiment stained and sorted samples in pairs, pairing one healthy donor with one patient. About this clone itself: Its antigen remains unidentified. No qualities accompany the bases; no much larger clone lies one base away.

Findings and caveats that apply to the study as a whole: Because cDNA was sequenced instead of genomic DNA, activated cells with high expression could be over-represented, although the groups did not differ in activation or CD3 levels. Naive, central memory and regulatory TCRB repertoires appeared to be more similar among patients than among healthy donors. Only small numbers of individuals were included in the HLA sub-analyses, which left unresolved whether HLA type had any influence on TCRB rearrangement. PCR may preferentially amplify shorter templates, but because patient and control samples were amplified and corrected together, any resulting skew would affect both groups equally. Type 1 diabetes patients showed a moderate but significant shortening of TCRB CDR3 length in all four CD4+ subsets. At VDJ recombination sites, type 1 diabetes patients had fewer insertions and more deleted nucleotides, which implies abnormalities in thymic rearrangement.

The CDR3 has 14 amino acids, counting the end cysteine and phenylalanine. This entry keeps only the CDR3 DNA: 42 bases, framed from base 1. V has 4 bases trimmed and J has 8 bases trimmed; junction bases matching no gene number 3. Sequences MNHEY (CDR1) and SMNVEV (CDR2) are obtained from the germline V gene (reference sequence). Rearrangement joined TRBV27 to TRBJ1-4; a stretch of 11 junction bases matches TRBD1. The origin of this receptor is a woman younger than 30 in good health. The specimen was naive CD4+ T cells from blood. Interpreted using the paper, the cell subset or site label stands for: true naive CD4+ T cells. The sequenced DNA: TGTGCCAGCAGTTGGACAGGGGGCGGAGAAAAACTGTTTTTT. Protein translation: CASSWTGGGEKLFF.